The present T cell receptor beta chain was sequenced within a study of neoadjuvant nivolumab and ipilimumab in lung cancer. In the study overall: Patients got nivolumab 3 mg/kg on days 1, 15 and 29; combination added ipilimumab 1 mg/kg day 1. General study points: Higher pretherapy blood TCR richness went with higher resected-tumor richness.

TCRdb's table, derived via immunoSEQ multiplex PCR, lists solely in-frame clones and lacks some. This sample carries tens of thousands of clones, around 89% of them seen once, and the ten largest clones take roughly 3.7%. Germline CDR1 reads KGHSH; CDR2 reads LQKENI. Trimming at V came to 2 bases and at J to 7 bases, leaving 9 bases not matched to a gene. This CDR3 contains 15 residues. In regard to this clone: What it binds is unknown.

This receptor was taken from an adult with non-small cell lung cancer. Some clones in this sample may be carry-over from other donors' samples. This specimen consisted of blood, obtained before neoadjuvant nivolumab, alone or with ipilimumab. The chain carries TRBV18 and TRBJ2-7; TRBD1 aligns across 9 bases. CDR3: CASSPEQGARGEQYF. The CDR3 nucleotides are TGTGCCAGCTCACCAGAACAGGGGGCGCGGGGGGAGCAGTACTTC. The complete variable domain, with remaining parts taken from reference TRBV18 and TRBJ2-7, reads NAGVMQNPRHLVRRRGQEARLRCSPMKGHSHVYWYRQLPEEGLKFMVYLQKENIIDESGMPKERFSAEFPKEGPSILRIQQVVRGDSAAYFCASSPEQGARGEQYFGPGTRLTVT.